These T cell receptor beta chains were read from a single sample in a study of blood T cell repertoires in COVID-19. Assay: immunoSEQ multiplex PCR; the TCRdb copy retains only in-frame clones and omits some. In the table there are roughly 51,000 clones, 90% of which are singletons. The sample comprised peripheral blood. These receptors originate from a man between 65 and 79 years old with acute or convalescent COVID-19. Each CDR3 is given with its conserved first and last residue. Each record gives: CDR3 protein, CDR3 DNA, J gene, clone size, V gene, D gene. A D gene is named only where the DNA matches it firmly. Where a row states a size, it is once, few, many or the class of an expanded clone; other rows omit it.

CDR3 protein: CASSLALRQGYYNEQFF; CDR3 DNA: TGTGCCAGCAGCTTAGCGCTGAGGCAGGGTTACTACAATGAGCAGTTCTTC; J gene: TRBJ2-1; clone size: .; V gene: TRBV7-2; D gene: .
CDR3 protein: CASFRTSYPPSETQYF; CDR3 DNA: TGTGCCAGCTTCAGGACTAGCTATCCCCCTAGCGAGACCCAGTACTTC; J gene: TRBJ2-5; clone size: .; V gene: TRBV7-9; D gene: TRBD2
CDR3 protein: CASSSRTGGETQYF; CDR3 DNA: TGTGCCAGCAGCTCGCGGACAGGGGGAGAGACCCAGTACTTC; J gene: TRBJ2-5; clone size: .; V gene: TRBV7-9; D gene: TRBD1
CDR3 protein: CASSRRQASSGANVLTF; CDR3 DNA: TGTGCCAGCAGCCGCCGACAGGCTAGCTCTGGGGCCAACGTCCTGACTTTC; J gene: TRBJ2-6; clone size: .; V gene: TRBV27; D gene: .
CDR3 protein: CASSIIAATNEKLFF; CDR3 DNA: TGTGCCAGTAGTATTATAGCAGCAACTAATGAAAAACTGTTTTTT; J gene: TRBJ1-4; clone size: .; V gene: TRBV19; D gene: .
CDR3 protein: CASSQDRSAGGNYGYTF; CDR3 DNA: TGCGCCAGCAGCCAAGACCGTTCGGCAGGGGGCAACTATGGCTACACCTTC; J gene: TRBJ1-2; clone size: .; V gene: TRBV4-3; D gene: TRBD1
CDR3 protein: CASSLEVAGGGPQYF; CDR3 DNA: TGTGCCAGCAGCTTAGAAGTGGCGGGGGGGGGACCGCAGTATTTT; J gene: TRBJ2-3; clone size: .; V gene: TRBV7-2; D gene: TRBD2
CDR3 protein: CASSQNAGGSSYNSPLHF; CDR3 DNA: TGTGCCAGCTCACAAAACGCAGGGGGGAGCTCCTATAATTCACCCCTCCACTTT; J gene: TRBJ1-6; clone size: few; V gene: TRBV18; D gene: TRBD1
CDR3 protein: CASSATTGDYGYTF; CDR3 DNA: TGTGCCAGCAGCGCCACGACAGGGGACTATGGCTACACCTTC; J gene: TRBJ1-2; clone size: .; V gene: TRBV11-2; D gene: TRBD1
CDR3 protein: CASSYSPGQLYNEQFF; CDR3 DNA: TGTGCCAGCAGTTACTCACCGGGACAGCTTTACAATGAGCAGTTCTTC; J gene: TRBJ2-1; clone size: .; V gene: TRBV27; D gene: TRBD1
CDR3 protein: CASSLDGVNEKLFF; CDR3 DNA: TGTGCCAGCTCACTGGACGGGGTAAATGAAAAACTGTTTTTT; J gene: TRBJ1-4; clone size: .; V gene: TRBV18; D gene: .
CDR3 protein: CASSRLHRSYNEQFF; CDR3 DNA: TGTGCCAGCAGTCGACTACACCGGAGCTACAATGAGCAGTTCTTC; J gene: TRBJ2-1; clone size: .; V gene: TRBV6-2/TRBV6-3; D gene: .
CDR3 protein: CASSDLNSYQETQYF; CDR3 DNA: TGTGCCAGCAGTGACCTTAACTCGTACCAAGAGACCCAGTACTTC; J gene: TRBJ2-5; clone size: .; V gene: TRBV2; D gene: .
CDR3 protein: CAGDPTGPAYEQYF; CDR3 DNA: TGTGCCGGCGACCCGACAGGCCCTGCCTACGAGCAGTACTTC; J gene: TRBJ2-7; clone size: .; V gene: TRBV30; D gene: .
CDR3 protein: CASSKEGVQVYSPLHF; CDR3 DNA: TGTGCCAGCAGTAAAGAAGGGGTCCAAGTGTATTCACCCCTCCACTTT; J gene: TRBJ1-6; clone size: once; V gene: TRBV6-1; D gene: .